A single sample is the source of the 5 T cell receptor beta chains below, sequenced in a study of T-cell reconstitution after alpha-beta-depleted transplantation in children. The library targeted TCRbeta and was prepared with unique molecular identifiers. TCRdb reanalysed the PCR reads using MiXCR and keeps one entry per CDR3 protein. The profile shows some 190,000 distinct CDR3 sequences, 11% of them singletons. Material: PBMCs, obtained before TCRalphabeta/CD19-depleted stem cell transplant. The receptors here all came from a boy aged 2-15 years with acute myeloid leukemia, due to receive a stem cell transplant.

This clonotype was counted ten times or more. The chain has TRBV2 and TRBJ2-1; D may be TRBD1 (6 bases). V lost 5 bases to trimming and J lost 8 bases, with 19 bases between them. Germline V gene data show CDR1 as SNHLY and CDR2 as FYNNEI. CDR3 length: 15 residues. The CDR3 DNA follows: TGTGCCAGCAGTAACAGGGATCCCTCTTTCGATGAGCAGTTCTTC. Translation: CASSNRDPSFDEQFF.

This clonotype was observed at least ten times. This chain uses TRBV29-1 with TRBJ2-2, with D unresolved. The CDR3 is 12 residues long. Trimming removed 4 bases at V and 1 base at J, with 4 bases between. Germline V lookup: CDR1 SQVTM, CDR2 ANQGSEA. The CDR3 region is CSVVQNTGELFF. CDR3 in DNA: TGCAGCGTTGTCCAGAACACCGGGGAGCTGTTTTTT.

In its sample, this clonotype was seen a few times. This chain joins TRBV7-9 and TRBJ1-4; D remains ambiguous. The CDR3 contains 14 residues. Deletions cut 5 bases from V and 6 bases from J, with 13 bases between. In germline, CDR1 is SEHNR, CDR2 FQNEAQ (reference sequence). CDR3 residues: CASSPKTRDEKLFF. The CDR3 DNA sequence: TGTGCCAGCAGCCCGAAGACTAGGGATGAAAAACTGTTTTTT.

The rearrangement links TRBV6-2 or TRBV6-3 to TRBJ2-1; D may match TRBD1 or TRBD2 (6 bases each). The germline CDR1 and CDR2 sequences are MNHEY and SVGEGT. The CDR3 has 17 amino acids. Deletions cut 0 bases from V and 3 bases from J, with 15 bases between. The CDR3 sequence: CASSYSRLRGVYNEQFF. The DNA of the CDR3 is TGTGCCAGCAGTTACTCAAGACTGAGGGGGGTCTACAATGAGCAGTTCTTC.

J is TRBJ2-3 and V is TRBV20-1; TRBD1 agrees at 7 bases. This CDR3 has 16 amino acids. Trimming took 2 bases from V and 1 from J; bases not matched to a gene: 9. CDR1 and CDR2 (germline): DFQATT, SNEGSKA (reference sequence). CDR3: CSARSRTGHRTDTQYF. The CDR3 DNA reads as TGCAGTGCTAGATCCCGGACAGGCCACCGCACAGATACGCAGTATTTT.